The 23 T cell receptor beta chains below were found in one sample sequenced in a study of blood T cell repertoires in COVID-19 (dated by TCRdb to the early 2020s). The library was built by means of the immunoSEQ multiplex PCR assay. As stored in TCRdb, this immuneACCESS dataset retains in-frame rearrangements with V and J assigned. A fraction of the clones does not appear; measured against another copy, unresolved V genes explain less than half of the discrepancy, and the remainder lacks a known reason. The sample data list roughly 190,000 clones, and roughly 84% of these were observed just once. Approximately 3% of the sample rests with the top ten. The sample taken for sequencing was PBMCs or T cells enriched from blood (not recorded which). Every receptor here comes from a woman in her 30s who had been exposed to COVID-19.

The chain combines TRBV6-5 with TRBJ1-4, with D perhaps matching TRBD1 (6 bases). V dropped 6 bases and J dropped 0 bases, with 11 bases sitting between them. This CDR3 is built from 15 residues. The germline V gene has CDR1 MNHEY and CDR2 SVGAGI. The CDR3 spells CASRLEGATNEKLFF. In DNA, the CDR3 is TGTGCCAGCAGACTCGAGGGGGCAACTAATGAAAAACTGTTTTTT.

This clone was recorded only once. This chain uses TRBV7-3 with TRBJ2-7; a weak D match, TRBD1 (5 bases). Trimming stripped 5 bases from V and 3 bases from J, with 11 bases between. The CDR3 runs 13 residues. From germline, CDR1 is SGHTA and CDR2 FQGTGA. CDR3 nucleotide sequence: TGTGCCAGCAGCGAAACAAGGGGCTACGAGCAGTACTTC. Protein product: CASSETRGYEQYF.

V and J are TRBV7-2 and TRBJ1-2; D is perhaps TRBD1 (6 bases). Germline values: CDR1 SGHTA, CDR2 FQGNSA. Trimming cost V 5 bases and J 6 bases, with 16 bases left between them. This CDR3 comprises 14 residues. The CDR3 bases are TGTGCCAGCAGCAAAGCCGGAGGGGGGGATGGCTACACCTTC. Amino acids: CASSKAGGGDGYTF.

The chain recombines TRBV4-1 with TRBJ1-2, with D maybe TRBD1 (6 bases). The CDR3 spans 17 residues. Germline CDR1 and CDR2: MGHRA and YSYEKL. V shed 3 bases and J shed 3 bases, with 20 bases lying between them. CDR3 sequence: CASSHEEGGRSHYGYTF. The CDR3 DNA is TGCGCCAGCAGCCATGAAGAGGGGGGGCGCAGTCACTATGGCTACACCTTC.

The table lists this clone with a count of one. This chain uses TRBV19 with TRBJ1-5, with 7 bases identical to TRBD1. The CDR3 consists of 14 residues. After removal of 6 bases from V and 3 bases from J, the junction contained 5 bases not matched to a gene. In germline, CDR1 is LNHDA, CDR2 SQIVND (reference sequence). CDR3 sequence: CASRRTGDNQPQHF. In nucleotides, the CDR3 is TGTGCCAGTAGGCGGACAGGAGACAATCAGCCCCAGCATTTT.

The gene calls are TRBV10-2 and TRBJ1-1; the match to TRBD1 covers 7 bases. Trimming cost V 6 bases and J 1 base; bases outside gene matches: 5. CDR1 and CDR2 (germline): WSHSY, SAAADI. This CDR3 is built from 14 residues. CDR3 sequence reads: CASRQGSENTEAFF. The CDR3 coding sequence is TGCGCCAGCAGACAGGGGTCCGAGAACACTGAAGCTTTCTTT.

The rearrangement uses TRBV6-5 and TRBJ2-3, with 8 bases fitting TRBD1. Looked up from germline, CDR1 is MNHEY and CDR2 is SVGAGI. The CDR3 is made up of 14 amino acids. The V gene end was trimmed by 4 bases and the J gene end by 3 bases; junction bases not matched to a gene: 3. The CDR3 loop reads CASSSGQGTDTQYF. Here the CDR3 DNA reads TGTGCCAGCAGTTCTGGACAGGGAACAGATACGCAGTATTTT.

This chain connects TRBV27 to TRBJ2-3, with a possible D match to TRBD2 (5 bases). The CDR3 consists of 14 residues. Trimming stripped 2 bases from V and 2 bases from J, with 8 bases between. Germline assignment: CDR1 MNHEY and CDR2 SMNVEV (reference sequence). The CDR3 spells CASSLGGFTDTQYF. In DNA, the CDR3 is TGTGCCAGCAGTTTAGGAGGTTTCACAGATACGCAGTATTTT.

The rearrangement links TRBV27 to TRBJ2-1, with TRBD2 matching over 13 bases. The CDR3 covers 16 residues. The trim removed 6 bases at V and 9 bases at J, leaving 11 bases unmatched. From germline, CDR1 is MNHEY and CDR2 SMNVEV (reference sequence). CDR3 protein: CASRMTGTSGAGEQFF. The DNA of the CDR3 is TGTGCCAGCAGGATGACCGGGACTAGCGGGGCGGGTGAGCAGTTCTTC.

The rearrangement joins TRBV3-1 (or the pseudogene TRBV3-2) to TRBJ1-6; D perhaps matches TRBD1 (6 bases). From germline, CDR1 is LGHDT and CDR2 YNNKEL (reference sequence). CDR3 length equals 14 residues. Trimming stripped 6 bases from V and 10 bases from J, with 16 bases between. CDR3: CASSLTGSRSPLHF. CDR3 in DNA: TGTGCCAGCAGTCTTACAGGGTCCCGGTCACCCCTCCACTTT.

The rearrangement joins TRBV11-2 to TRBJ1-2, with 7 bases lining up with TRBD1. The CDR3 length is 15 residues. The V gene end was trimmed by 1 base and the J gene end by 8 bases; junction bases not matched to a gene: 10. Germline V gives CDR1 SGHAT, CDR2 FQNNGV. This chain's CDR3 is CASSLGGTWDSGYTF. The CDR3, as DNA: TGTGCCAGCAGCTTAGGGGGCACCTGGGACAGCGGCTACACCTTC.

The chain carries TRBV5-8 and TRBJ2-1, with D tentatively TRBD1 (6 bases). The CDR3 extends over 20 amino acids. V lost 2 bases, J lost 0 bases, and 24 bases lay in between. CDR1 and CDR2 from the germline V gene are SGHTS and YDEGEE. CDR3 sequence (DNA): TGTGCCAGCAGCTTTTTAGGTTCCGAGGGTGGGGGCAGCTCCTACAATGAGCAGTTCTTC. It codes for CASSFLGSEGGGSSYNEQFF.

The chain employs TRBV5-1 and TRBJ1-1; maybe TRBD1 (6 bases). This CDR3 has 12 residues. The V gene lost 5 bases and the J gene lost 6 bases, with 11 bases spanning the gap. The germline V gene encodes CDR1 SGHRS and CDR2 YFSETQ. CDR3 nucleotide sequence: TGCGCCAGCAGAGTAGGGGGATCTGAAGCTTTCTTT. It encodes CASRVGGSEAFF.

The chain employs TRBV9 and TRBJ1-1; D perhaps matches TRBD1 (5 bases). The CDR3 has 17 residues. The V gene lost 1 base and the J gene lost 1 base, with 17 bases spanning the gap. Germline V gene data show CDR1 as SGDLS and CDR2 as YYNGEE. This chain's CDR3 is CASSVNARGTANTEAFF. The CDR3, as DNA: TGTGCCAGCAGCGTAAACGCCCGCGGGACGGCGAACACTGAAGCTTTCTTT.

The rearrangement joins TRBV24-1 to TRBJ2-2, with 8 bases identical to TRBD2. The ends lost 6 bases at V and 4 bases at J; junction bases unmatched: 9. The V gene's germline CDR1 is KGHDR and CDR2 SFDVKD. The CDR3 runs 16 residues. The CDR3 nucleotides are TGTGCCACCAGTCCAGGAGCGGGGGTAATCACCGGGGAGCTGTTTTTT. Encoded protein: CATSPGAGVITGELFF.

The V call is TRBV5-8, the J call TRBJ1-2; no clear D gene. V lost 1 base to trimming and J lost 2 bases, with 12 bases between them. The CDR3 spans 15 residues. The germline V gene encodes CDR1 SGHTS and CDR2 YDEGEE. CDR3 sequence (DNA): TGTGCCAGCAGCTTGAGGCTTGGAGGGAACTATGGCTACACCTTC. Protein product: CASSLRLGGNYGYTF. Complete variable domain (other parts from reference TRBV5-8 and TRBJ1-2): EAGVTQSPTHLIKTRGQQATLRCSPISGHTSVYWYQQALGLGLQFLLWYDEGEERNRGNFPPRFSGRQFPNYSSELNVNALELEDSALYLCASSLRLGGNYGYTFGSGTRLTVV.

CDR3 in amino acids: CATSSDRSGELFF. The CDR3 DNA reads TGTGCCACCAGCAGCGACAGGTCCGGGGAGCTGTTTTTT. This sequence joins TRBV15 and TRBJ2-2; D is perhaps TRBD1 (6 bases). CDR3 length equals 13 residues. V dropped 3 bases and J dropped 6 bases, with 8 bases sitting between them. CDR1 is LNHNV, CDR2 YYDKDF, per germline (reference sequence).

This chain joins TRBV19 and TRBJ1-2, with D possibly matching TRBD1 (6 bases). Germline loops: CDR1 LNHDA, CDR2 SQIVND (reference sequence). Trimming pared 8 bases from V and 3 bases from J, leaving 13 bases between. CDR3 length: 13 residues. The CDR3 here is CASLSRGDYGYTF. The CDR3 region has the DNA TGTGCCAGTTTGAGCAGGGGCGACTATGGCTACACCTTC.

The gene calls are TRBV9 and TRBJ2-7, with D unresolved. This CDR3 spans 14 amino acids. Per germline, CDR1 SGDLS and CDR2 YYNGEE. With 1 base removed from V and 3 bases from J, the gap between germline ends came to 11 bases. The CDR3 region has the DNA TGTGCCAGCAGCGTACTACAGTTCGGCTACGAGCAGTACTTC. Its protein product is CASSVLQFGYEQYF.

The chain links TRBV9 to TRBJ1-2; TRBD1 agrees at 8 bases. The CDR3 consists of 15 residues. The V and J ends lost 0 bases and 4 bases, in that order; junction bases with no gene match: 5. Germline lookup yields CDR1 SGDLS and CDR2 YYNGEE. The CDR3 spells CASSVDPGQVYGYTF. The CDR3 nucleotides are TGTGCCAGCAGCGTAGACCCGGGACAGGTCTATGGCTACACCTTC.

The J gene is TRBJ2-7, the V gene TRBV5-1; TRBD1 might be the D (6 bases). Trimming stripped 3 bases from V and 3 bases from J, with 19 bases between. The CDR3 is made up of 16 amino acids. The V gene's germline CDR1 is SGHRS and CDR2 YFSETQ. This CDR3 reads CASSWENRDIGYEQYF. The CDR3 DNA follows: TGCGCCAGCAGCTGGGAAAACCGGGACATTGGCTACGAGCAGTACTTC.

The chain employs TRBV6-5 and TRBJ1-1; D is uncertain. This CDR3 is built from 13 residues. The ends were cut back, 2 bases at V and 10 bases at J, with 14 bases in the middle. The V gene's germline CDR1 is MNHEY and CDR2 SVGAGI. CDR3 in DNA: TGTGCCAGCAGTTACCCGGTTGTAGCGGGAGCTTTCTTT. Its protein product is CASSYPVVAGAFF.

This clone was detected only once. The rearrangement joins TRBV5-1 to TRBJ2-2, with D possibly being TRBD2 (6 bases). The CDR3 has 16 amino acids. Germline V gives CDR1 SGHRS, CDR2 YFSETQ. Trimming removed 4 bases from V and 5 bases from J, with 18 bases in between. The CDR3 DNA reads TGCGCCAGCAGCGCCTCCTCCGGGGGATATACCGGGGAGCTGTTTTTT. It codes for CASSASSGGYTGELFF.